The 23 T cell receptor beta chains in this list originate from one sample, sequenced in a study of OX40 agonist ivuxolimab in advanced cancers. The repertoire was sequenced with immunoSEQ multiplex PCR; TCRdb's copy has only in-frame clones and lacks some. The repertoire holds more than 65,000 clones, nearly 90% seen once, with around 0.78% in the top ten. Sequencing was performed on CD4+ or CD8+ T cells sorted from blood, taken in a trial of the OX40 agonist ivuxolimab. The receptor source for this set is an adult with an advanced solid tumor such as melanoma, head and neck, liver or kidney cancer.

The chain couples TRBV9 to TRBJ2-1; TRBD1 aligns across 8 bases. The CDR3 covers 18 residues. V shed 3 bases and J 3 bases; nucleotides not matched to a gene: 14. Germline V gene sequence: CDR1 SGDLS, CDR2 YYNGEE. DNA for the CDR3: TGTGCCAGCAGCGCAGGACCACATCGGGGACAGGTCTACAATGAGCAGTTCTTC. Protein: CASSAGPHRGQVYNEQFF.

V usage is TRBV5-5 and J usage is TRBJ2-7; TRBD1 matches at 7 bases. V was clipped by 3 bases and J by 3 bases; unmatched bases: 9. CDR1 and CDR2 (germline): SGHKS, YYEKEE (reference sequence). The CDR3 contains 15 residues. Written as DNA, the CDR3 is TGTGCCAGCAGCTACGGGACAGAAGTGGACTACGAGCAGTACTTC. This codes for CASSYGTEVDYEQYF.

The rearrangement uses TRBV11-2 and TRBJ2-7; perhaps TRBD2 as D (6 bases). V shed 3 bases and J shed 0 bases, with 12 bases lying between them. Germline-derived CDR1 and CDR2 are SGHAT and FQNNGV. The CDR3 loop spans 15 amino acids. CDR3 DNA sequence: TGTGCCAGCAGCTTGAATTTCGGGAGCTCCTACGAGCAGTACTTC. This encodes CASSLNFGSSYEQYF.

The genes are TRBV7-3 and TRBJ2-1; TRBD2 agrees at 9 bases. The CDR3 runs 16 residues. The trim removed 2 bases at V and 9 bases at J, leaving 11 bases unmatched. CDR1 is SGHTA and CDR2 is FQGTGA in the germline V gene. CDR3 region: CASSLAPAGGPSEQFF. CDR3 nucleotide sequence: TGTGCCAGCAGCTTAGCCCCTGCGGGAGGGCCGAGTGAGCAGTTCTTC.

The chain couples TRBV11-2 to TRBJ2-1; D may be TRBD2 (6 bases). Trimming stripped 5 bases from V and 4 bases from J, with 15 bases between. The V gene's germline CDR1 is SGHAT and CDR2 FQNNGV. This CDR3 has 15 amino acids. The CDR3, as DNA: TGTGCCAGCAGCCCCGGGACGGGAGTATACAATGAGCAGTTCTTC. It yields the protein CASSPGTGVYNEQFF. Looking up the rest from reference TRBV11-2 and TRBJ2-1 gives the full variable domain: EAGVAQSPRYKIIEKRQSVAFWCNPISGHATLYWYQQILGQGPKLLIQFQNNGVVDDSQLPKDRFSAERLKGVDSTLKIQPAKLEDSAVYLCASSPGTGVYNEQFFGPGTRLTVL.

The chain carries TRBV4-3 and TRBJ1-5, with TRBD1 as a possible D gene (5 bases). Germline CDR1 reads LGHNA; CDR2 reads YSLEER. With 4 bases removed from V and 4 bases from J, the gap between germline ends came to 8 bases. The CDR3 loop spans 13 amino acids. The CDR3 reads CASSPAGNQPQHF. In nucleotides, the CDR3 is TGCGCCAGCAGCCCAGCAGGGAATCAGCCCCAGCATTTT.

This clone came up once. This chain's CDR3 is CASSRPSGQGGYEQYF. The CDR3 nucleotides are TGTGCCAGCAGCCGTCCATCCGGACAGGGAGGCTACGAGCAGTACTTC. The rearrangement links TRBV4-2 to TRBJ2-7; 8 positions agree with TRBD1. The CDR3 consists of 16 residues. J lost 3 bases, V lost 4 bases, and 11 bases had no gene match. Germline CDR1 and CDR2: LGHNA and YNFKEQ.

The chain carries TRBV5-4 and TRBJ1-1; tentative D call: TRBD1 (5 bases). The CDR3 is made up of 13 amino acids. Germline lookup yields CDR1 SGHNT and CDR2 YYREEE (reference sequence). Deletions cut 1 base from V and 5 bases from J, with 9 bases between. In nucleotides, the CDR3 is TGTGCCAGCAGCTTGCAAGGGGTTACTGAAGCTTTCTTT. Encoded protein: CASSLQGVTEAFF. The complete variable domain, with remaining parts taken from reference TRBV5-4 and TRBJ1-1, reads ETGVTQSPTHLIKTRGQQVTLRCSSQSGHNTVSWYQQALGQGPQFIFQYYREEENGRGNFPPRFSGLQFPNYSSELNVNALELDDSALYLCASSLQGVTEAFFGQGTRLTVV.

The chain recombines TRBV6-1 with TRBJ1-3, with TRBD1 as a possible D gene (5 bases). The CDR3 is 15 amino acids. Trimming took off 7 bases at V and 2 bases at J, with 15 bases between the two ends. Germline V gene lookup returns CDR1 MNHNS and CDR2 SASEGT. Here the CDR3 DNA reads TGTGCCAGCATCCCCCCGGGGGGGACTGGAAACACCATATATTTT. It translates to CASIPPGGTGNTIYF.

The rearrangement links TRBV5-4 to TRBJ1-1; D remains ambiguous. Looked up from germline, CDR1 is SGHNT and CDR2 is YYREEE (reference sequence). Trimming removed 0 bases from V and 3 bases from J, with 9 bases in between. The CDR3 has 14 residues. As DNA, the CDR3 is TGTGCCAGCAGCTTGGCAGGAAGGGACACTGAAGCTTTCTTT. Encoded protein: CASSLAGRDTEAFF.

V usage is TRBV6-5 and J usage is TRBJ2-5; D might be TRBD1 or TRBD2, each matching 6 bases. The CDR3 is made up of 14 amino acids. In germline, CDR1 is MNHEY, CDR2 SVGAGI. V lost 4 bases and J lost 3, with 12 bases in between. Written as DNA, the CDR3 is TGTGCCAGCAGTTCTCCGGGGGCGGAAGAGACCCAGTACTTC. This translates into CASSSPGAEETQYF.

This rearrangement joins TRBV6-5 to TRBJ2-1; 14 positions match TRBD2. CDR3 length: 16 residues. The V gene end was trimmed by 0 bases and the J gene end by 6 bases; junction bases not matched to a gene: 1. Germline V CDR1 and CDR2: MNHEY, SVGAGI. For the CDR3, the DNA is TGTGCCAGCAGTTACTCGACTAGCGGGGGGGCCAATGAGCAGTTCTTC. It codes for CASSYSTSGGANEQFF.

This chain joins TRBV5-1 and TRBJ1-4; D unclear. Germline V CDR1 and CDR2: SGHRS, YFSETQ. V lost 2 bases, J lost 0 bases, and 5 bases lay in between. The CDR3 runs to 14 residues. The CDR3 protein is CASSLVATNEKLFF. CDR3 DNA sequence: TGCGCCAGCAGCTTAGTTGCAACTAATGAAAAACTGTTTTTT. The whole variable domain, remainder taken from reference TRBV5-1 and TRBJ1-4, is KAGVTQTPRYLIKTRGQQVTLSCSPISGHRSVSWYQQTPGQGLQFLFEYFSETQRNKGNFPGRFSGRQFSNSRSEMNVSTLELGDSALYLCASSLVATNEKLFFGSGTQLSVL.

V is TRBV29-1 and J is TRBJ2-3, with D perhaps matching TRBD1 or TRBD2 (5 bases each). In germline, CDR1 is SQVTM, CDR2 ANQGSEA. The CDR3 is 15 amino acids. V lost 4 bases, J lost 0 bases, and 14 bases lay in between. The CDR3 here is CSVGGLSASTDTQYF. In DNA form, the CDR3 reads TGCAGCGTTGGGGGCCTTAGCGCTAGCACAGATACGCAGTATTTT.

The gene calls are TRBV7-2 and TRBJ1-4; D perhaps matches TRBD1 (6 bases). The germline CDR1 and CDR2 sequences are SGHTA and FQGNSA. This CDR3 has 15 residues. Trimming left V 6 bases short and J 5 bases short, with 16 bases between. The CDR3 loop is CASRKRGGANEKLFF. CDR3 DNA sequence: TGTGCCAGCAGGAAACGAGGGGGGGCCAATGAAAAACTGTTTTTT.

V gene TRBV29-1 combines with J gene TRBJ2-1; D gene uncertain. Germline CDR1 reads SQVTM; CDR2 reads ANQGSEA. Trimming pared 5 bases from V and 8 bases from J, leaving 7 bases between. The CDR3 is made up of 10 amino acids. The CDR3 nucleotides are TGCAGCGTTCAGCTTTATGAGCAGTTCTTC. Translated: CSVQLYEQFF.

V is TRBV18 and J is TRBJ2-5, with TRBD1 matching 7 bases. V lost 4 bases and J lost 1; bases outside the gene matches: 0. CDR3 length equals 13 residues. Germline values: CDR1 KGHSH, CDR2 LQKENI. The CDR3 nucleotides read TGTGCCAGCTCACGGACAGGCCAAGAGACCCAGTACTTC. This gives the protein CASSRTGQETQYF.

V is TRBV20-1 and J is TRBJ1-2; weak D call: TRBD1 (5 bases). CDR3 size: 11 residues. Germline V gene lookup returns CDR1 DFQATT and CDR2 SNEGSKA (reference sequence). V was clipped by 4 bases and J by 4 bases, with 7 bases between them. CDR3 sequence: CSATGSYGYTF. CDR3 in DNA: TGCAGTGCTACAGGGTCCTATGGCTACACCTTC.

This sequence joins TRBV19 and TRBJ2-1; D is perhaps TRBD2 (7 bases). The CDR3 runs to 18 residues. Germline V CDR1 and CDR2: LNHDA, SQIVND (reference sequence). V lost 5 bases and J 9 bases, leaving 29 bases between the germline ends. The DNA of the CDR3 is TGTGCCAGTAGTCTAAGAACTGTAGGGGGAGGGACACACGGTGAGCAGTTCTTC. Protein: CASSLRTVGGGTHGEQFF.

This clone was observed a few times. V gene TRBV27 combines with J gene TRBJ1-5; D is undetermined. Germline lookup yields CDR1 MNHEY and CDR2 SMNVEV (reference sequence). CDR3 length equals 13 residues. Between the trimmed V and J ends, which lost 6 bases and 2 bases, there was a span of 8 bases. The CDR3 protein is CASRPQGNQPQHF. DNA for the CDR3: TGTGCCAGCAGGCCGCAGGGCAATCAGCCCCAGCATTTT.

The J gene is TRBJ2-7, the V gene TRBV14; no clear D. Germline CDR1 is SGHDN and CDR2 is FVKESK. The V and J ends lost 8 bases and 1 base respectively, with 15 bases between them. This CDR3 has 14 residues. DNA of the CDR3: TGTGCCAGCGGCCGTGGTAGGTTTTCCTACGAGCAGTACTTC. This gives the protein CASGRGRFSYEQYF.

The CDR3 DNA sequence: TGTGCCAGCAGCTTAGGATCAGGACTACGGATGTATGGCTACACCTTC. Protein product: CASSLGSGLRMYGYTF. The rearrangement joins TRBV7-8 to TRBJ1-2; D uncertain. This CDR3 spans 16 amino acids. Trimming left V 1 base short and J 5 bases short, with 17 bases between. Germline CDR1 is SGHVS and CDR2 is FQNEAQ.

V usage is TRBV15 and J usage is TRBJ1-6, with D maybe TRBD1 (5 bases). There are 16 residues in the CDR3. The germline V gene has CDR1 LNHNV and CDR2 YYDKDF (reference sequence). Between the trimmed V and J ends, which lost 0 bases and 10 bases, there was a span of 16 bases. Here the CDR3 reads CATSRDPSAPGSPLHF. DNA of the CDR3: TGTGCCACCAGCAGAGATCCCTCAGCCCCAGGGTCACCCCTCCACTTT.